The clone carrying this T cell receptor beta chain was seen a handful of times. This entry is derived from a study of post-analysis software for immune sequencing data. Incorporated into the TCR beta cDNA libraries were unique molecular identifiers, which served to reduce PCR and sequencing biases. TCRdb fed the PCR reads into MiXCR, producing one record per CDR3 protein. This table has hundreds of thousands of distinct CDR3 sequences, roughly 27% appearing once. The material sequenced was blood. This sequence was found in a girl under 18 with multiple sclerosis.

The DNA of the CDR3 is TGTGCCACCAGTGATTTGAGTGTGGGGTACGAGCAGTACTTC. Amino acids: CATSDLSVGYEQYF. The chain has TRBV24-1 and TRBJ2-7; D uncertain. Germline loops: CDR1 KGHDR, CDR2 SFDVKD. Trimming cost V 0 bases and J 4 bases, with 9 bases left between them. This CDR3 contains 14 residues.